The present entry profiles one T cell receptor beta chain with its context. What it recognizes is unknown. Germline trimming cut 6 bases from V and 2 bases from J; bases unmatched to any gene: 7. Germline CDR1 reads SNHLY; CDR2 reads FYNNEI. There are 16 residues in the CDR3. This entry belongs to a study of T cell responses to AZD1222 COVID-19 vaccine. General study results and limits: Baseline testing showed seropositivity in only five or six AZD1222 recipients.

Generated by immunoSEQ multiplex PCR, the TCRdb table keeps only in-frame clones and is missing some. The top ten clones hold around 1.5% of a sample with 110,000 to 150,000 clones, 85% to 90% of them seen once. The sequencing used peripheral blood, collected on day 0 of AZD1222 vaccination. This receptor was taken from an adult in good health. V usage is TRBV2 and J usage is TRBJ1-6, with TRBD1 matching over 7 bases. This CDR3 reads CASSLQGGPYNSPLHF. The CDR3 DNA sequence: TGTGCCAGCAGCCTCCAGGGGGGTCCCTATAATTCACCCCTCCACTTT.